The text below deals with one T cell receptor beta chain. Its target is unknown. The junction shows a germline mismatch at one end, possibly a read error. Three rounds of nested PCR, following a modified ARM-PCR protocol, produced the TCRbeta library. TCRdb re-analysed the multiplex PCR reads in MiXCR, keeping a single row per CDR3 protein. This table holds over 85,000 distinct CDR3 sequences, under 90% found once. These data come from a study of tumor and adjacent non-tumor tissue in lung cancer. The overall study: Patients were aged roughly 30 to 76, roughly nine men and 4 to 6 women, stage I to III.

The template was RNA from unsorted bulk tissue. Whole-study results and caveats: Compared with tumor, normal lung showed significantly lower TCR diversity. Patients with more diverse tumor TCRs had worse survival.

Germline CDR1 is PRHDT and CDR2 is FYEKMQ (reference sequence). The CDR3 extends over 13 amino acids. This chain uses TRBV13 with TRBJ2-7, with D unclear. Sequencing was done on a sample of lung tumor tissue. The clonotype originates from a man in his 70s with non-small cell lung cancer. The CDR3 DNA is TGTGCTAGCAGCTCACTAAAACTAACGGAGCAGTACTTC. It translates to CASSSLKLTEQYF.